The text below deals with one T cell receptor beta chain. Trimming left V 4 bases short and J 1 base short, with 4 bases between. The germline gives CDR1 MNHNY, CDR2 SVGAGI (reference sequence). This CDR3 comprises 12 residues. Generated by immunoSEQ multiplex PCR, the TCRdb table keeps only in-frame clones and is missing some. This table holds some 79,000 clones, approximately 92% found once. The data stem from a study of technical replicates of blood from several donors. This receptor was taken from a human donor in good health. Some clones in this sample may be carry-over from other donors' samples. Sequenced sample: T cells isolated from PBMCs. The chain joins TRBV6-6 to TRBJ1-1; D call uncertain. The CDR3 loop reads CASSFKNTEAFF. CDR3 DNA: TGTGCCAGCAGTTTCAAGAACACTGAAGCTTTCTTT.